This T cell receptor (beta chain) was recovered during a study of identical twins. Broader study findings: With abundant cord blood beta clonotypes, insertions were fewer; memory repertoires showed no such pattern.

TCRdb called the 5' RACE reads again in MiXCR, with one record for every CDR3 protein. The data contain under 1 million distinct CDR3 sequences, about 12% of them singletons. Concerning this clonotype itself: Its matching antigen is unknown.

The CDR3 loop spans 16 amino acids. With 2 bases removed from V and 5 bases from J, the gap between germline ends came to 19 bases. Looked up from germline, CDR1 is SGHRS and CDR2 is YFSETQ. These data were also reused for a study on yellow fever vaccine responses in identical twins.

The chain has TRBV5-1 and TRBJ1-2; D call uncertain. The source of this sequence is a woman between 18 and 29 years old in good health. The specimen sequenced was PBMCs. In DNA, the CDR3 is TGCGCCAGCAGCTTCAGACAAGGACCCAGTAATTATGGCTACACCTTC. Translated, it gives CASSFRQGPSNYGYTF.